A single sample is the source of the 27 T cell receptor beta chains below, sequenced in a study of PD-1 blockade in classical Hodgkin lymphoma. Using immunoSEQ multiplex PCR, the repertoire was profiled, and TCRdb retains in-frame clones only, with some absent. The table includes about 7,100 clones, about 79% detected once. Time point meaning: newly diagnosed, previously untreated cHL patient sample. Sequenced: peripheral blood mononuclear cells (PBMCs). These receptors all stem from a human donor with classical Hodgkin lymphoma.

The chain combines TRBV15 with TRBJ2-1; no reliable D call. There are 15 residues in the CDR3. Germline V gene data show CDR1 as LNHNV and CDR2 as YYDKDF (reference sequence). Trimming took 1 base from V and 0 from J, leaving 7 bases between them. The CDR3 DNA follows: TGTGCCACCAGCAGAGGAACTCTCTCCTACAATGAGCAGTTCTTC. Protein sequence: CATSRGTLSYNEQFF.

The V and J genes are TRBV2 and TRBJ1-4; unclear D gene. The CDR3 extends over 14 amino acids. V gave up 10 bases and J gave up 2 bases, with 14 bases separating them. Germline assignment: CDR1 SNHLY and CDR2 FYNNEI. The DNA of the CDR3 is TGTGCCACCTCCCAGTTGGCGACTAATGAAAAACTGTTTTTT. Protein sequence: CATSQLATNEKLFF.

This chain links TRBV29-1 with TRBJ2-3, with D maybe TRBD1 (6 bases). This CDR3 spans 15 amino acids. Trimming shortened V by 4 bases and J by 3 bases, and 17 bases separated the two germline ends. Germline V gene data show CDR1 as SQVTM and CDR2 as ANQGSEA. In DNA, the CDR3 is TGCAGCGTTGTCCGACAGGCCGTAACAACAGATACGCAGTATTTT. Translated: CSVVRQAVTTDTQYF.

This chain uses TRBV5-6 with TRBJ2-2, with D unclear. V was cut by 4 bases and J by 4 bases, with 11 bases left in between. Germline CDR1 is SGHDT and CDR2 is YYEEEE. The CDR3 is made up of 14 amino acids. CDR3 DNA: TGTGCCAGCAGCCCCAGCCCGAGCACCGGGGAGCTGTTTTTT. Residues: CASSPSPSTGELFF.

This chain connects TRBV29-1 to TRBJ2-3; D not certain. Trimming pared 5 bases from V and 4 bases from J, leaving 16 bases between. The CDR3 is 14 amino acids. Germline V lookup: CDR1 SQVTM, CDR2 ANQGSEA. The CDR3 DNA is TGCAGCGTTATGCCCCTTACGGGCGCAGATACGCAGTATTTT. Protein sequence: CSVMPLTGADTQYF.

CDR3 residues: CASRKFPTSGVDEQYF. CDR3 DNA: TGTGCCAGCAGAAAGTTCCCAACTAGCGGGGTAGACGAGCAGTACTTC. This chain uses TRBV2 with TRBJ2-7; TRBD2 agrees at 10 bases. V lost 6 bases and J lost 5; bases outside the gene matches: 13. The CDR3 consists of 16 residues. Germline V gene sequence: CDR1 SNHLY, CDR2 FYNNEI.

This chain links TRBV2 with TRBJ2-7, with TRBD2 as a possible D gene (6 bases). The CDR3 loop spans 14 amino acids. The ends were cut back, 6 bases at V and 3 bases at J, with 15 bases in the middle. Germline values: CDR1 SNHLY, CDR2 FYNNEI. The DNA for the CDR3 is TGTGCCAGCAGAACGGGACTCTTGAACTACGAGCAGTACTTC. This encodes CASRTGLLNYEQYF.

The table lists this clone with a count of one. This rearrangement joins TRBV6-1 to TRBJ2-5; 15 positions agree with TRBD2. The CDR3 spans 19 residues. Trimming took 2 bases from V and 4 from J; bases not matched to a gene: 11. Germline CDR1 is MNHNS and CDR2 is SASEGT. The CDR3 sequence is CASSERTSGRAGTGETQYF. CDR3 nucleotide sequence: TGTGCCAGCAGTGAAAGGACTAGCGGGAGGGCCGGGACCGGAGAGACCCAGTACTTC.

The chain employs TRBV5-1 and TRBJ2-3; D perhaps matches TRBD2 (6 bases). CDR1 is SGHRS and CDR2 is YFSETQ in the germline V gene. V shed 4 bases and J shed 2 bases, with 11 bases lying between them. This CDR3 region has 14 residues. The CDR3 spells CASSPPDYTDTQYF. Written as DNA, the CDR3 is TGCGCCAGCAGCCCCCCGGACTACACAGATACGCAGTATTTT.

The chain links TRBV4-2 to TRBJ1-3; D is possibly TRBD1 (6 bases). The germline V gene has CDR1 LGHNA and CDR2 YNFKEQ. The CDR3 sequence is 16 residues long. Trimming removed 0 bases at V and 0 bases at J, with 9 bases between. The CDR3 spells CASSQDGQFSGNTIYF. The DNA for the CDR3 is TGTGCCAGCAGCCAAGATGGACAGTTCTCTGGAAACACCATATATTTT.

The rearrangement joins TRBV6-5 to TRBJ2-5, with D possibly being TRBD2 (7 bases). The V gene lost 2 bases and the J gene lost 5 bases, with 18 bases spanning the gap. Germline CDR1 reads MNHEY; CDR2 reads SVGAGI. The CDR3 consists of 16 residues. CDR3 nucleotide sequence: TGTGCCAGCAGTTACCCTTCGCCGGGGGGCGGGGAGACCCAGTACTTC. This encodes CASSYPSPGGGETQYF.

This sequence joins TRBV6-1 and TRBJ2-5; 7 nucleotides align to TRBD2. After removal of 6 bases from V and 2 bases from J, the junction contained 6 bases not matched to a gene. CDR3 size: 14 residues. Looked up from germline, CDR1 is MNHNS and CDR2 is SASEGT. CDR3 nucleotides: TGTGCCAGCAGGGAGGATAGCGGGCAAGAGACCCAGTACTTC. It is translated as CASREDSGQETQYF.

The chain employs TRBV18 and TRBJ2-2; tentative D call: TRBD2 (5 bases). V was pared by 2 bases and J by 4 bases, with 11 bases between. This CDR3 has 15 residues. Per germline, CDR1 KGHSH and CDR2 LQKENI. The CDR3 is CASSPGYGITGELFF. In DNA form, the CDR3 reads TGTGCCAGCTCACCAGGGTACGGGATCACCGGGGAGCTGTTTTTT.

CDR3: CASSSLAGVSTDTQYF. The CDR3 region has the DNA TGTGCCAGCAGTTCTTTAGCGGGGGTTAGCACAGATACGCAGTATTTT. The V and J genes are TRBV27 and TRBJ2-3; TRBD2 aligns across 9 bases. The germline gives CDR1 MNHEY, CDR2 SMNVEV (reference sequence). This CDR3 region has 16 residues. The J segment lost 0 bases and the V segment lost 4 bases, leaving 5 bases of the junction unmatched.

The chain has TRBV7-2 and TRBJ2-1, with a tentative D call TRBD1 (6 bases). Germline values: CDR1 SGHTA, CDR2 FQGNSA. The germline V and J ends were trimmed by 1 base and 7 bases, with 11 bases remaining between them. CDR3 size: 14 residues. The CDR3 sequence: CASSLGSRGNEQFF. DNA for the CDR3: TGTGCCAGCAGCTTAGGTTCCAGGGGAAATGAGCAGTTCTTC.

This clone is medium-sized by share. Written as DNA, the CDR3 is TGTGCCAGCAGAGGGGGTCGAGGGGAAAGTGAAGCTTTCTTT. Translating it yields CASRGGRGESEAFF. This chain uses TRBV2 with TRBJ1-1; the D gene is possibly TRBD1 (6 bases). The V gene lost 6 bases and the J gene lost 7 bases, with 18 bases spanning the gap. This CDR3 is 14 amino acids long. In germline, CDR1 is SNHLY, CDR2 FYNNEI.

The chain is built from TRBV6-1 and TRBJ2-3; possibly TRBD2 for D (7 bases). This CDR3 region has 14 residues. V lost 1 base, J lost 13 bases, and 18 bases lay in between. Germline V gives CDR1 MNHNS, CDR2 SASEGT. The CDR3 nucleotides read TGTGCCAGCAGTGAAGAGGGGGGGGACCCTTTCGAGTATTTT. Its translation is CASSEEGGDPFEYF.

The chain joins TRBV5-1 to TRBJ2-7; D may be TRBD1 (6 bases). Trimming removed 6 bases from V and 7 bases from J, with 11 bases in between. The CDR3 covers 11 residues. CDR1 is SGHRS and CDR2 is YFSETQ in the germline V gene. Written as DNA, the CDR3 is TGCGCCAGCAAGACAGGAGGAGAGCAGTACTTC. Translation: CASKTGGEQYF.

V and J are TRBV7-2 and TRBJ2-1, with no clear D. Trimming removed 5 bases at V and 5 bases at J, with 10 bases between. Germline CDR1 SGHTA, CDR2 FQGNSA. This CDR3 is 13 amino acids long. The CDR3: CASSQASDNEQFF. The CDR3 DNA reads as TGTGCCAGCAGCCAGGCCAGCGACAATGAGCAGTTCTTC. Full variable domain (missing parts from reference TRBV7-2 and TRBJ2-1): GAGVSQSPSNKVTEKGKDVELRCDPISGHTALYWYRQSLGQGLEFLIYFQGNSAPDKSGLPSDRFSAERTGGSVSTLTIQRTQQEDSAVYLCASSQASDNEQFFGPGTRLTVL.

CDR3 residues: CASSADGIYNEQFF. The CDR3 bases are TGTGCCAGCAGTGCAGACGGGATCTACAATGAGCAGTTCTTC. The chain joins TRBV6-5 to TRBJ2-1; D perhaps matches TRBD2 (5 bases). The CDR3 runs to 14 residues. V lost 5 bases to trimming and J lost 3 bases, with 11 bases between them. Germline CDR1 MNHEY, CDR2 SVGAGI.

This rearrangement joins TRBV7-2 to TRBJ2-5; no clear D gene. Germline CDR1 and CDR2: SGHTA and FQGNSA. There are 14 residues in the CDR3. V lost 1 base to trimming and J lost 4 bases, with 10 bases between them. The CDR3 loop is CASSLGSWSETQYF. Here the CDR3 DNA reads TGTGCCAGCAGCTTAGGGTCATGGTCAGAGACCCAGTACTTC.

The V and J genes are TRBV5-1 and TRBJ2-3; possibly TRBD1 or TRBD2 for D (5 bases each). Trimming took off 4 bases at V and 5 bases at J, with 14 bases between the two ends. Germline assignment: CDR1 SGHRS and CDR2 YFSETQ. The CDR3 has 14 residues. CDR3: CASSPGREGDTQYF. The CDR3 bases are TGCGCCAGCAGCCCGGGACGGGAAGGAGATACGCAGTATTTT.

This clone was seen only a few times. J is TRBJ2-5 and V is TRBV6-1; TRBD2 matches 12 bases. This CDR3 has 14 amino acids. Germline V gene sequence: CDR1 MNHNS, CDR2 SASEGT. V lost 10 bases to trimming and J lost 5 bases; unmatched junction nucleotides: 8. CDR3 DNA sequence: TGTGCCACTCGACTAGCGGGGGCACGGGAGACCCAGTACTTC. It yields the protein CATRLAGARETQYF.

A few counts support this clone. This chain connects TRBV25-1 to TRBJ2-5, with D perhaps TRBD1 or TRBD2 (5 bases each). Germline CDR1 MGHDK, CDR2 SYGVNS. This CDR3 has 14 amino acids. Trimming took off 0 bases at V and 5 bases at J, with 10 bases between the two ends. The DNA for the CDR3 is TGTGCCAGCAGTGAATACGACAGAGGGGAGACCCAGTACTTC. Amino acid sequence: CASSEYDRGETQYF.

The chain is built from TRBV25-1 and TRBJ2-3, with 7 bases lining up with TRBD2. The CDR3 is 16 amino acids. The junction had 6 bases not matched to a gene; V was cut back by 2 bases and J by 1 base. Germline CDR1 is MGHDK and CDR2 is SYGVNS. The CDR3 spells CASSEAAGVGTDTQYF. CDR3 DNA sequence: TGTGCCAGCAGTGAAGCCGCGGGAGTGGGCACAGATACGCAGTATTTT.

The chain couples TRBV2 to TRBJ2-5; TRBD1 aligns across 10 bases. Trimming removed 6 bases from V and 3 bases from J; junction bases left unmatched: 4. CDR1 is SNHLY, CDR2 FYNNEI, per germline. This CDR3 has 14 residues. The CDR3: CASSAGTGEETQYF. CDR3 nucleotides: TGTGCCAGCAGCGCCGGGACAGGGGAAGAGACCCAGTACTTC.

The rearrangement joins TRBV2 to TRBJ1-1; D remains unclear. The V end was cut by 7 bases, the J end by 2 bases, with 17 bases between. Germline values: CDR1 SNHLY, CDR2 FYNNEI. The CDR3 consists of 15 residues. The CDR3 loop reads CASNIEYGLNTEAFF. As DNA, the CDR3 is TGTGCCAGCAATATCGAATACGGATTAAACACTGAAGCTTTCTTT.